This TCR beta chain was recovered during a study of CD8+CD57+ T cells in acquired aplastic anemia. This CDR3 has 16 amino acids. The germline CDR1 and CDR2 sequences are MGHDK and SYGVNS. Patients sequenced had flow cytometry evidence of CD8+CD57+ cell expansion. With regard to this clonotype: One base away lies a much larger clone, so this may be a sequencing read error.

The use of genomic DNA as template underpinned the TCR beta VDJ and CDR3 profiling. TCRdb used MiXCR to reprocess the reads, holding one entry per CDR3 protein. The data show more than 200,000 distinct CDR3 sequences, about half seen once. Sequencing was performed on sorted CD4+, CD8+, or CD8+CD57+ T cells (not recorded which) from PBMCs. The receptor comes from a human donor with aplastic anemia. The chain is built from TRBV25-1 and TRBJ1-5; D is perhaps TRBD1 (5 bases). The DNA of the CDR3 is TGTGCCAGTAGCCCTTTAGAGGGGACGGTCAATCCGCCCCAGCATTTT. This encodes CASSPLEGTVNPPQHF.